The next 5 T cell receptor beta chains were all read from a single sample in a study of CD8+ T cells in alopecia areata. It was cDNA, reverse transcribed from extracted RNA, that served as the sequencing template. Sequencing used immunoSEQ multiplex PCR; TCRdb keeps in-frame clones, though not all of them. In the table there are about 190,000 clones, approximately 57% of which are singletons. The treatment denotes: oral pan-JAK inhibitor, 5-10 mg twice daily. The sequences come from CD4+ T cells sorted from blood, collected at week 24, from a patient treated with tofacitinib. The receptors stem from a human donor with alopecia areata.

The chain couples TRBV15 to TRBJ1-4; D may be TRBD1 (6 bases). In germline, CDR1 is LNHNV, CDR2 YYDKDF (reference sequence). The CDR3 runs 15 residues. Trimming removed 0 bases from V and 7 bases from J, with 12 bases in between. CDR3 protein: CATSRDRGASEKLFF. Written as DNA, the CDR3 is TGTGCCACCAGCAGAGATCGGGGGGCAAGTGAAAAACTGTTTTTT.

This clone was seen once. The chain uses TRBV25-1 and TRBJ2-7; the match to TRBD2 covers 8 bases. CDR1 is MGHDK, CDR2 SYGVNS, per germline. The CDR3 sequence is 15 residues long. The V segment lost 2 bases and the J segment 2 bases; nucleotides outside the gene matches: 5. The CDR3: CASSELGLGPYEQYF. DNA for the CDR3: TGTGCCAGCAGTGAACTGGGACTAGGGCCCTACGAGCAGTACTTC.

Note on this clone: Different DNA sequences within this sample yield the same CDR3. This sequence joins TRBV27 and TRBJ1-2; no definite D call. The CDR3 has 12 residues. The germline CDR1 and CDR2 sequences are MNHEY and SMNVEV (reference sequence). With 3 bases removed from V and 4 bases from J, the gap between germline ends came to 6 bases. This chain's CDR3 is CASSFKGYGYTF. The CDR3 DNA follows: TGTGCCAGCAGTTTTAAGGGCTATGGCTACACCTTC.

There are a few counts of this clone. This chain uses TRBV19 with TRBJ1-5; D is unclear. V lost 8 bases and J 6 bases, leaving 17 bases between the germline ends. This CDR3 is built from 14 residues. Germline V gives CDR1 LNHDA, CDR2 SQIVND (reference sequence). The CDR3 spells CASAMLRLGQPQHF. Written as DNA, the CDR3 is TGTGCCAGTGCCATGCTGCGGCTGGGTCAGCCCCAGCATTTT.

The chain joins TRBV2 to TRBJ2-1; D is undetermined. Germline values: CDR1 SNHLY, CDR2 FYNNEI. The V end lost 4 bases, the J end lost 7 bases, and 11 bases lay between the germline ends. The CDR3 runs 13 residues. The CDR3 DNA is TGTGCCAGCAGTGTTTCCGCCCTAAATGAGCAGTTCTTC. As protein: CASSVSALNEQFF.